The clone carrying this TCR beta chain appeared a few times. Its antigen remains unidentified. The data were obtained in a study of regulatory T cells in long-lasting Graves disease. Study results and limitations: Sampling was limited to peripheral blood rather than thyroid tissue.

The time point here: newly diagnosed GD, antithyroid drugs for less than 3 months. Following extraction of RNA from PBMCs, that RNA was used to make the TCR library. With iRepertoire HTBI primers and Arm-PCR of CDR3 regions, TCR beta libraries were built. TCRdb ran MiXCR on the multiplex PCR reads and lists one entry per CDR3 protein. The sample holds roughly 610,000 distinct CDR3 sequences; around 16% are singletons and the top ten take 12%. These data were also reused for a study on T cells in Graves' hyperthyroidism and ophthalmopathy. That source adds: Stable hyperthyroidism was separated from ophthalmopathy by a model based on 13 V-J features.

The TCR originated in a man younger than 30 with Graves disease. Here the sequenced sample was peripheral blood mononuclear cells (PBMCs), taken at new diagnosis, from a patient treated with antithyroid drugs.

The CDR3 region has the DNA TGTGCCAGTAGTAGGTGGGGTTGGGGACAGGGGGCTACAAACCGGGGCAATGAGCAGTTCTTC. Amino acids: CASSRWGWGQGATNRGNEQFF. The genes are TRBV19 and TRBJ2-1, with 12 nucleotides matching TRBD1. Germline lookup yields CDR1 LNHDA and CDR2 SQIVND (reference sequence). Germline trimming cut 4 bases from V and 6 bases from J; bases unmatched to any gene: 22. This CDR3 is 21 amino acids long.